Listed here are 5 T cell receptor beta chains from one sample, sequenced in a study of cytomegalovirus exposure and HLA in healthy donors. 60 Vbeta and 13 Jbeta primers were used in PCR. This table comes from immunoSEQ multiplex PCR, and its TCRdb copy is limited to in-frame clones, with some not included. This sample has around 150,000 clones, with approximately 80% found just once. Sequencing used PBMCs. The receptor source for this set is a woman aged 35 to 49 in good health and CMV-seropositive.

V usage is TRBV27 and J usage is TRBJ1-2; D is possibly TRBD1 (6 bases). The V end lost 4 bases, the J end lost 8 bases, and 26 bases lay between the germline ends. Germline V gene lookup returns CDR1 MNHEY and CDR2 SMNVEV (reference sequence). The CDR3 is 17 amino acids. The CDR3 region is CASSSIFLPPGVEGYTF. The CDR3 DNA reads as TGTGCCAGCAGTTCGATTTTCCTCCCCCCAGGGGTCGAGGGCTACACCTTC.

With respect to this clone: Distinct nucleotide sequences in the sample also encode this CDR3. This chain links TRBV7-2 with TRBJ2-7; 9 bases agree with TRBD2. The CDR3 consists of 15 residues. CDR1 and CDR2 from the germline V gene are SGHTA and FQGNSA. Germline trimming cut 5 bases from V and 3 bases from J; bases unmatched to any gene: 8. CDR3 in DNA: TGTGCCAGCAGCCCGGGACTAGCCGGCGGCTACGAGCAGTACTTC. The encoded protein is CASSPGLAGGYEQYF.

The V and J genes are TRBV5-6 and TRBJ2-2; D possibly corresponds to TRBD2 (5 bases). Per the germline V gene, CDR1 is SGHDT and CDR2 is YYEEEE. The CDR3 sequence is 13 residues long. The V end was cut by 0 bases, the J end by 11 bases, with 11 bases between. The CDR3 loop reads CASSLGGPVELFF. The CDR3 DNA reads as TGTGCCAGCAGCTTGGGCGGGCCGGTAGAGCTGTTTTTT.

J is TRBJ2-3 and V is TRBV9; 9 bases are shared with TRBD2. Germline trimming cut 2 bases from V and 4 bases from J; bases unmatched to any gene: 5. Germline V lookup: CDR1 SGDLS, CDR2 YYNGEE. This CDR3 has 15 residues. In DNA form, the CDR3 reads TGTGCCAGCAGCGTGCAAGGGACTAGCCCAGATACGCAGTATTTT. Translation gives CASSVQGTSPDTQYF.

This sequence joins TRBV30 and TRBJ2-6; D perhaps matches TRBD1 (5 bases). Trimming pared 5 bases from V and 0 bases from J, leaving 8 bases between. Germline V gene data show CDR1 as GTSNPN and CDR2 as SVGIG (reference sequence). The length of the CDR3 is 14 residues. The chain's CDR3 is CAWDRSSGANVLTF. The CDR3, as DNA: TGTGCCTGGGACAGAAGCTCTGGGGCCAACGTCCTGACTTTC.